Presented here are 23 T cell receptor beta chains from one specimen sequenced in a study of response to subunit inactivated influenza vaccine (dated by TCRdb to the late 2010s). The library was prepared using RT-PCR. Sequencing instrument: Illumina HiSeq 2500. The raw public data were reprocessed by TCRdb itself: fastp quality trimming at Q25, MiXCR clonotype calling, in-frame beta chains only. One record per CDR3 amino acid sequence lists the most common genes and DNA. The sample contains about 650,000 distinct CDR3 sequences, 14% of them found a single time. Approximately 7.6% of the sample comes from the top ten. The sequenced sample was PBMCs from blood, obtained less than 15 days before vaccination. Receptors were obtained from a man aged 50 to 59 who received an inactivated influenza vaccine. Donor details come from another sample of the same person, matched by shared clones.

This clonotype was detected a few times. The V call is TRBV4-1, the J call TRBJ1-4; maybe TRBD1 (5 bases). The germline CDR1 and CDR2 sequences are MGHRA and YSYEKL. This CDR3 is built from 17 residues. V lost 8 bases and J lost 3, with 22 bases in between. CDR3: CASAKVGGLGSNEKLFF. For the CDR3, the DNA is TGCGCCAGCGCGAAGGTGGGGGGTCTAGGGTCTAATGAAAAACTGTTTTTT.

This clonotype was seen at least ten times. The chain links TRBV5-1 to TRBJ2-7; D may be TRBD1 or TRBD2 (6 bases each). Trimming left V 6 bases short and J 3 bases short, with 19 bases between. In germline, CDR1 is SGHRS, CDR2 YFSETQ. The CDR3 runs 15 residues. The CDR3 coding sequence is TGCGCCAGCAAACCTTCTTCGGGGGCGAACTACGAGCAGTACTTC. This codes for CASKPSSGANYEQYF.

This clonotype was counted between two and nine times. The chain couples TRBV5-1 to TRBJ1-6; tentatively, D is TRBD1 (6 bases). The V gene lost 1 base and the J gene lost 7 bases, with 15 bases spanning the gap. The germline V gene encodes CDR1 SGHRS and CDR2 YFSETQ. The CDR3 runs to 16 residues. In DNA, the CDR3 is TGCGCCAGCAGCTTGTCCTTCGGACAGATAAATTCACCCCTCCACTTT. Protein: CASSLSFGQINSPLHF.

A few counts support this clonotype. The J gene is TRBJ2-5, the V gene TRBV5-4, with TRBD2 matching 7 bases. Germline V CDR1 and CDR2: SGHNT, YYREEE (reference sequence). This CDR3 comprises 16 residues. Germline trimming cut 0 bases from V and 1 base from J; bases unmatched to any gene: 6. In DNA form, the CDR3 reads TGTGCCAGCAGCTTGGGAGCCGGGACTACCCAAGAGACCCAGTACTTC. As protein: CASSLGAGTTQETQYF. Filled out from reference TRBV5-4 and TRBJ2-5, the complete variable domain reads ETGVTQSPTHLIKTRGQQVTLRCSSQSGHNTVSWYQQALGQGPQFIFQYYREEENGRGNFPPRFSGLQFPNYSSELNVNALELDDSALYLCASSLGAGTTQETQYFGPGTRLLVL.

The genes are TRBV29-1 and TRBJ2-1, with TRBD2 matching over 8 bases. The germline CDR1 and CDR2 sequences are SQVTM and ANQGSEA. CDR3 length: 17 amino acids. J lost 2 bases, V lost 3 bases, and 12 bases had no gene match. The CDR3 spells CSVDIGGTSRAYNEQFF. CDR3 in DNA: TGCAGCGTTGATATAGGTGGGACTAGTCGTGCCTACAATGAGCAGTTCTTC.

This clonotype was recorded a few times. The V gene is TRBV30, the J gene TRBJ2-7; a weak D match, TRBD2 (5 bases). Germline V gene lookup returns CDR1 GTSNPN and CDR2 SVGIG (reference sequence). With 0 bases removed from V and 3 bases from J, the gap between germline ends came to 6 bases. CDR3 length: 12 residues. The CDR3 region has the DNA TGTGCCTGGAGTGTAGACTACTACGAGCAGTACTTC. Protein product: CAWSVDYYEQYF.

The rearrangement uses TRBV7-9 and TRBJ1-1, with TRBD1 identical over 12 bases. Germline trimming cut 0 bases from V and 2 bases from J; bases unmatched to any gene: 4. Germline V gene data show CDR1 as SEHNR and CDR2 as FQNEAQ (reference sequence). The CDR3 totals 17 residues. The CDR3 loop is CASSLALGTGGNTEAFF. For the CDR3, the DNA is TGTGCCAGCAGCTTAGCGCTCGGGACAGGGGGCAACACTGAAGCTTTCTTT.

The chain employs TRBV28 and TRBJ2-5, with 9 bases lining up with TRBD1. V gave up 6 bases and J gave up 2 bases; unmatched junction bases: 7. Germline V lookup: CDR1 MDHEN, CDR2 SYDVKM. The CDR3 has 15 amino acids. The CDR3: CASRMQGQGQETQYF. In DNA, the CDR3 is TGTGCCAGCAGAATGCAGGGACAGGGACAAGAGACCCAGTACTTC.

The gene calls are TRBV6-2 or TRBV6-3 and TRBJ2-1; the match to TRBD2 covers 9 bases. The CDR3 spans 21 residues. Trimming took 2 bases from V and 2 from J; bases not matched to a gene: 19. Germline assignment: CDR1 MNHEY and CDR2 SVGEGT. The CDR3 loop is CASSYVGLAGFYQYTYNEQFF. Written as DNA, the CDR3 is TGTGCCAGCAGTTACGTGGGGCTAGCGGGATTCTACCAGTATACCTACAATGAGCAGTTCTTC.

This clonotype was detected a few times. The chain has TRBV12-3 or TRBV12-4 and TRBJ1-1; D is unresolved. This CDR3 region has 13 residues. Between the trimmed V and J ends, which lost 7 bases and 1 base, there was a span of 10 bases. The CDR3 spells CASIIRPNTEAFF. CDR3 nucleotide sequence: TGTGCCAGCATCATTCGGCCGAACACTGAAGCTTTCTTT.

The table lists this clonotype with a few counts. The chain combines TRBV7-2 with TRBJ1-6; unclear D gene. Germline CDR1 SGHTA, CDR2 FQGNSA. The CDR3 runs to 15 residues. Trimming shortened V by 5 bases and J by 1 base, and 9 bases separated the two germline ends. The CDR3 region is CASSPTVSYNSPLHF. CDR3 coding DNA: TGTGCCAGCAGCCCAACGGTATCCTATAATTCACCCCTCCACTTT.

This chain connects TRBV3-1 to TRBJ2-5; D is unresolved. This CDR3 is 17 amino acids long. The germline V and J ends were trimmed by 4 bases and 3 bases, with 21 bases remaining between them. Germline values: CDR1 LGHDT, CDR2 YNNKEL (reference sequence). Here the CDR3 DNA reads TGTGCCAGCAGCCTATCGGAACCAGGAAGAAGGAAAGAGACCCAGTACTTC. Amino acids: CASSLSEPGRRKETQYF.

The chain is built from TRBV19 and TRBJ2-2; 9 bases map to TRBD1. Germline V lookup: CDR1 LNHDA, CDR2 SQIVND (reference sequence). This CDR3 spans 16 amino acids. Unmatched junction bases numbered 11, after V lost 9 bases and J lost 3 bases. In nucleotides, the CDR3 is TGTGCCAGCCGCCCCTGGGACAGGGTATACACCGGGGAGCTGTTTTTT. It yields the protein CASRPWDRVYTGELFF.

In its sample, this clonotype was seen many times. J is TRBJ2-7 and V is TRBV12-3 or TRBV12-4, with no clear D. The V end lost 3 bases, the J end lost 3 bases, and 9 bases lay between the germline ends. This CDR3 spans 13 amino acids. CDR3 DNA: TGTGCCAGCAGTTTGGCGACTGACTACGAGCAGTACTTC. Protein sequence: CASSLATDYEQYF.

Only a few counts were recorded for this clonotype. The gene calls are TRBV10-3 and TRBJ2-7; 7 bases are a match to TRBD2. This CDR3 contains 15 residues. Germline V lookup: CDR1 ENHRY, CDR2 SYGVKD. V trimming: 6 bases; J trimming: 2 bases; junction bases outside the gene matches: 10. The CDR3 here is CAIRGAGTTAYEQYF. The CDR3 coding sequence is TGTGCCATCAGAGGTGCCGGGACTACCGCCTACGAGCAGTACTTC.

In its sample, this clonotype was seen a few times. The J gene is TRBJ2-7, the V gene TRBV5-1; D might be TRBD2 (6 bases). There are 14 residues in the CDR3. V shed 2 bases and J shed 2 bases, with 11 bases lying between them. The germline V gene encodes CDR1 SGHRS and CDR2 YFSETQ. The CDR3 spells CASSFREIPYEQYF. CDR3 in DNA: TGCGCCAGCAGCTTCCGGGAGATCCCCTACGAGCAGTACTTC.

This clonotype was seen more than once but under ten times. The V and J genes are TRBV10-2 and TRBJ2-2; unclear D gene. Germline values: CDR1 WSHSY, CDR2 SAAADI. Trimming pared 8 bases from V and 3 bases from J, leaving 13 bases between. The CDR3 sequence is 14 residues long. The CDR3: CASLGFADTGELFF. CDR3 in DNA: TGCGCCAGCCTGGGATTTGCGGACACCGGGGAGCTGTTTTTT.

This chain links TRBV6-5 with TRBJ1-5; D might be TRBD1 (5 bases). Germline-derived CDR1 and CDR2 are MNHEY and SVGAGI. This CDR3 has 17 amino acids. V was cut by 0 bases and J by 0 bases, with 12 bases left in between. CDR3 nucleotides: TGTGCCAGCAGTTACTCTGAGACAGCTTATAGCAATCAGCCCCAGCATTTT. Its translation: CASSYSETAYSNQPQHF.

In its sample, this clonotype was seen many times. V and J are TRBV28 and TRBJ2-3; maybe TRBD1 (6 bases). The germline gives CDR1 MDHEN, CDR2 SYDVKM. CDR3 length: 14 residues. The V gene lost 2 bases and the J gene lost 3 bases, with 9 bases spanning the gap. The CDR3, as DNA: TGTGCCAGCAGTTTAGGTGGGACAACAGATACGCAGTATTTT. It yields the protein CASSLGGTTDTQYF. The full variable domain, with the rest looked up from reference TRBV28 and TRBJ2-3, is DVKVTQSSRYLVKRTGEKVFLECVQDMDHENMFWYRQDPGLGLRLIYFSYDVKMKEKGDIPEGYSVSREKKERFSLILESASTNQTSMYLCASSLGGTTDTQYFGPGTRLTVL.

This clonotype has more than one count but fewer than ten. This chain connects TRBV20-1 to TRBJ2-1; 9 bases align to TRBD2. J lost 10 bases, V lost 4 bases, and 20 bases had no gene match. The CDR3 has 17 amino acids. Looked up from germline, CDR1 is DFQATT and CDR2 is SNEGSKA (reference sequence). CDR3 in amino acids: CSATPWAAGGPYQEQFF. CDR3 in DNA: TGCAGTGCTACCCCCTGGGCAGCGGGGGGACCTTACCAAGAGCAGTTCTTC.

This clonotype was detected a few times. The V gene is TRBV5-6, the J gene TRBJ1-2; D gene ambiguous. The germline CDR1 and CDR2 sequences are SGHDT and YYEEEE. This CDR3 contains 13 residues. The germline V and J ends were trimmed by 2 bases and 9 bases, with 14 bases remaining between them. The chain's CDR3 is CASSLKAPDRYTF. The CDR3 region has the DNA TGTGCCAGCAGCTTAAAGGCGCCCGATCGCTACACCTTC.

V usage is TRBV7-9 and J usage is TRBJ2-5; no firm D call. The CDR3 consists of 15 residues. Germline-derived CDR1 and CDR2 are SEHNR and FQNEAQ (reference sequence). Trimming removed 5 bases at V and 5 bases at J, with 18 bases between. The chain's CDR3 is CASSPDGDLRETQYF. CDR3 DNA sequence: TGTGCCAGCAGCCCAGACGGAGACCTCCGGGAGACCCAGTACTTC. Full variable domain (outside the CDR3, taken from reference TRBV7-9 and TRBJ2-5): DTGVSQNPRHKITKRGQNVTFRCDPISEHNRLYWYRQTLGQGPEFLTYFQNEAQLEKSRLLSDRFSAERPKGSFSTLEIQRTEQGDSAMYLCASSPDGDLRETQYFGPGTRLLVL.

This clonotype was counted once. This rearrangement joins TRBV20-1 to TRBJ2-3, with TRBD2 as a possible D gene (5 bases). CDR3 length: 15 residues. CDR1 and CDR2 from the germline V gene are DFQATT and SNEGSKA (reference sequence). V lost 3 bases and J 6 bases, leaving 19 bases between the germline ends. The CDR3 DNA is TGCAGTGCTAGCCCGATGGACTCCGCCCCTGATACGCAGTATTTT. Residues: CSASPMDSAPDTQYF.